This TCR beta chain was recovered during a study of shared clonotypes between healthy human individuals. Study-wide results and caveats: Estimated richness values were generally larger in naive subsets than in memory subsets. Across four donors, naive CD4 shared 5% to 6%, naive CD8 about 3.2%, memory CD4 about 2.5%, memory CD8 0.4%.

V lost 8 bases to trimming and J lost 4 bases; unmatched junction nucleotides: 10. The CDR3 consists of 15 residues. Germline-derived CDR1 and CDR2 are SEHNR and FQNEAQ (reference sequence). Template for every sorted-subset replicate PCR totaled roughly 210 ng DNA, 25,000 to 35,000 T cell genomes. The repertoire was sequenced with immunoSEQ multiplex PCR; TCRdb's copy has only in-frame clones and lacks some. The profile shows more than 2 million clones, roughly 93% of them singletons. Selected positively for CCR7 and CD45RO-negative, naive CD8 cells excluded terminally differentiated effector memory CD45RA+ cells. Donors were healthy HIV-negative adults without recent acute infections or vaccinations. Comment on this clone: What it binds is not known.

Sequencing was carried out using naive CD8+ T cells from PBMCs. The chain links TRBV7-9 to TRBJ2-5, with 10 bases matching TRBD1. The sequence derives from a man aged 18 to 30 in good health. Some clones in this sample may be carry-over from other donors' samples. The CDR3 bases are TGTGCCAGCCTTGAACGACAGGGGGCTAGAGAGACCCAGTACTTC. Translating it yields CASLERQGARETQYF.